The rows below give T cell receptor beta chains drawn from one sample of a study of blood T cell repertoires in COVID-19. Sequenced by immunoSEQ multiplex PCR; TCRdb stores in-frame clones only, minus some. The sample includes almost 400,000 clones, about 87% seen only once; the top ten take under 3%. The source material was peripheral blood. The receptors stem from a woman aged 55-69 years with COVID-19, enrolled during active disease. Both conserved end residues are part of each CDR3.

>TRBV7-9
CASSLGQTYYTF
>TRBV3-1/TRBV3-2
CASSPQGAVPSYEQYF
>TRBV3-1/TRBV3-2
CASSRGPGEQFF
>TRBV9
CASSVTLEDTEAFF
>TRBV5-6
CASSPNPGQVGGEQFF
>TRBV7-2
CASSLTGGRYEQYF
>TRBV6-1
CASSDPYLGTGRRGNQPQHF
>TRBV9
CASSVGTGASGYTF
>TRBV7-9
CASSLALGFSGNTIYF
>TRBV5-1
CASSLLGLANYGYTF
>TRBV5-6
CASSLLGLYTDTQYF
>TRBV3-1/TRBV3-2
CASSPFGGRTEAFF
>TRBV19
CASSGGQLPPLHF
>TRBV6-1
CASSEARTATDTQYF
>TRBV16
CASSQGTGHQPQHF
>TRBV10-3
CAISESVGVVYF
>TRBV4-2
CASSQEAQGVYEQYF
>TRBV7-3
CASSDLGTGETQYF
>TRBV6-5
CASRRVAGGLETQYF
>TRBV3-1/TRBV3-2
CASSRQAGVIAYEQYF
>TRBV29-1
CSVEWGGTDTQYF
>TRBV4-1
CASSKGGVYSNQPQHF
>TRBV7-3
CASSPGTSLDTQYF
>TRBV7-3
CASSTTQGRGYGYTF
>TRBV3-1/TRBV3-2
CATGKAWGDRFSEQYF
>TRBV18
CASSPLGQGPEQYF
>TRBV7-3
CASSHGQGRGGELFF
>TRBV28
CASSFGQTSGETQYF
>TRBV9
CASSVNSGGFNEQYF
>TRBV5-4
CASSLAGGPGYTF
>TRBV5-6
CASSLEEGGQLAKNIQYF
>TRBV2
CASSAVRGHSRNEQFF
>TRBV18
CASSSFLQETQYF